In this sample, the clone carrying this T cell receptor beta chain turned up once. The antigen remains unidentified. Clones were read by immunoSEQ multiplex PCR, and TCRdb kept only the in-frame ones, dropping some. The table lists some 30,000 clones, around 87% of them singletons. This entry belongs to a study of somatic mutations in cytotoxic T cells in rheumatoid arthritis. The study's findings and limits: The slight TRBV07 underrepresentation in rheumatoid arthritis patients was not adjusted for multiple comparisons. A significant difference in CD8+ T-cell clonality was not found between rheumatoid arthritis patients and age-matched healthy controls.

CDR3 size: 14 residues. The V end was cut by 6 bases, the J end by 4 bases, with 15 bases between. CDR1 and CDR2 from the germline V gene are SEHNR and FQNEAQ (reference sequence). The investigators isolated CD4+ and CD8+ cells by positive magnetic bead selection and checked their purity by flow cytometry. The sample comprised CD8+ T cells sorted from blood. This chain joins TRBV7-9 and TRBJ1-1; tentative D call: TRBD1 (6 bases). This TCR derives from an adult with rheumatoid arthritis. Here the CDR3 reads CASRPQGWVTEAFF. Written as DNA, the CDR3 is TGTGCCAGCAGGCCTCAGGGGTGGGTCACTGAAGCTTTCTTT.